A selection of T cell receptor beta chains follows, all from one sample in a study of blood T cell repertoires in COVID-19. TCRdb's table, derived via immunoSEQ multiplex PCR, lists solely in-frame clones and lacks some. This table has over 450,000 clones, approximately 88% appearing once. The specimen sequenced was peripheral blood. All receptors derive from a woman between 50 and 59 years old with COVID-19, enrolled during active disease. Both conserved end residues are part of each CDR3. The D gene is left open where the match is weak. Size is stated for part of the rows, as once, few or many counts, or as a class when the clone is expanded.

.,TRBD1,TRBV6-5,TRBJ1-1,CASSSDRGGEAFF,TGTGCCAGCAGTTCGGACAGGGGTGGTGAAGCTTTCTTT
.,.,TRBV28,TRBJ1-5,CASLVAVGNQPQHF,TGTGCCAGCTTGGTAGCGGTTGGCAATCAGCCCCAGCATTTT
.,.,TRBV12-3/TRBV12-4,TRBJ1-2,CASRSTVGYTF,TGTGCCAGCAGGTCCACGGTTGGCTACACCTTC
.,TRBD1,TRBV27,TRBJ1-3,CASSRAGQGENTIYF,TGTGCCAGCAGTAGGGCGGGACAGGGGGAAAACACCATATATTTT
.,.,TRBV28,TRBJ2-7,CASSPVTSGLDEQYF,TGTGCCAGCAGTCCCGTCACTTCAGGGTTGGATGAGCAGTACTTC
once,TRBD1,TRBV6-5,TRBJ1-2,CASTGFDGTGCTF,TGTGCCAGCACAGGGTTTGATGGGACAGGGTGCACCTTC
.,TRBD1,TRBV14,TRBJ1-1,CASSPQGANTEAFF,TGTGCCAGCAGCCCACAGGGGGCGAACACTGAAGCTTTCTTT
.,.,TRBV12-3/TRBV12-4,TRBJ2-7,CASSLFGDEQYF,TGTGCCAGCAGTTTATTCGGAGACGAGCAGTACTTC
.,.,TRBV29-1,TRBJ1-2,CSVVWGVGYGYTF,TGCAGCGTTGTATGGGGGGTTGGCTATGGCTACACCTTC
.,TRBD1,TRBV24-1,TRBJ1-2,CATSDRGNRGSGYTF,TGTGCCACCAGTGATCGAGGAAACAGGGGTTCCGGCTACACCTTC
.,.,TRBV6-5,TRBJ2-3,CASSLGFGNRVTQYF,TGTGCCAGCAGTTTAGGGTTCGGGAATAGAGTTACGCAGTATTTT
.,TRBD2,TRBV15,TRBJ2-1,CATSRDPRLAVEQFF,TGTGCCACCAGCAGAGATCCGCGGCTAGCGGTTGAGCAGTTCTTC
.,.,TRBV3-1/TRBV3-2,TRBJ2-1,CASSQDRKRPKIF,TGTGCCAGCAGCCAAGATAGGAAGCGTCCGAAAATCTTC
once,TRBD2,TRBV6-1,TRBJ2-1,CASSATGTSVSNEQFF,TGTGCCAGCAGTGCTACCGGGACTAGCGTTTCGAATGAGCAGTTCTTC
few,.,TRBV28,TRBJ1-1,CASSVGGDTEAFF,TGTGCCAGCAGCGTCGGAGGCGACACTGAAGCTTTCTTT
.,.,TRBV10-3,TRBJ2-7,CAISEPGHPKEQYF,TGTGCCATCAGTGAGCCGGGACACCCCAAGGAGCAGTACTTC
.,.,TRBV27,TRBJ2-2,CASSLGLSTGELFF,TGTGCCAGCAGTTTAGGACTCAGCACCGGGGAGCTGTTTTTT
.,TRBD1,TRBV10-3,TRBJ1-1,CAISSHRQGSYRNTEAFF,TGTGCCATCAGTTCACATCGACAGGGAAGTTATAGAAACACTGAAGCTTTCTTT
.,.,TRBV18,TRBJ2-2,CASSRETGPGELFF,TGTGCCAGCTCACGCGAGACAGGACCAGGGGAGCTGTTTTTT
once,TRBD1,TRBV6-6,TRBJ1-5,CASSKSGTVNQPQHF,TGTGCCAGCAGTAAATCCGGGACAGTAAATCAGCCCCAGCATTTT
once,.,TRBV3-1/TRBV3-2,TRBJ2-2,CASSQWQTGTGELFF,TGTGCCAGCAGCCAGTGGCAGACGGGCACCGGGGAGCTGTTTTTT
.,.,TRBV12-3/TRBV12-4,TRBJ2-2,CASSYRDTGELFF,TGTGCCAGCAGTTACAGAGACACCGGGGAGCTGTTTTTT
.,.,TRBV18,TRBJ2-7,CASSPSGTSDEQYF,TGTGCCAGCTCACCATCCGGGACATCTGACGAGCAGTACTTC
.,TRBD2,TRBV19,TRBJ2-3,CASSQVRGLAGGATDTQYF,TGTGCCAGTAGTCAAGTCCGGGGACTAGCGGGGGGAGCCACAGATACGCAGTATTTT
once,.,TRBV19,TRBJ1-4,CASSISGINEKLFF,TGTGCCAGTAGTATCTCAGGGATTAATGAAAAACTGTTTTTT
.,TRBD1,TRBV6-6,TRBJ1-5,CASRTTDRGHQPQHF,TGTGCCAGCAGGACTACGGACAGGGGGCATCAGCCCCAGCATTTT
.,.,TRBV6-1,TRBJ1-1,CASSESSDTEAFF,TGTGCCAGCAGTGAATCGAGTGACACTGAAGCTTTCTTT
.,.,TRBV7-9,TRBJ2-1,CASSGTVGVNEQFF,TGTGCCAGCAGCGGGACTGTGGGCGTGAATGAGCAGTTCTTC
.,TRBD1,TRBV3-1/TRBV3-2,TRBJ2-2,CASSQRTGDSGELFF,TGTGCCAGCAGCCAAAGGACAGGGGATTCCGGGGAGCTGTTTTTT
.,.,TRBV6-6,TRBJ1-1,CASIKQRLSTEAFF,TGTGCCAGCATCAAACAGCGGTTGAGCACTGAAGCTTTCTTT
.,TRBD2,TRBV3-1/TRBV3-2,TRBJ2-7,CASSQRLAYEQYF,TGTGCCAGCAGCCAGAGACTAGCTTACGAGCAGTACTTC
once,.,TRBV12-5,TRBJ2-2,CASGLVGLKNTGELFF,TGTGCTAGTGGTTTGGTAGGACTGAAGAACACCGGGGAGCTGTTTTTT
few,.,TRBV10-1,TRBJ1-1,CASSESGRGKAFF,TGCGCCAGCAGTGAGTCCGGCAGGGGTAAAGCTTTCTTT
.,.,TRBV7-3,TRBJ2-3,CASSPGPGTDTQYF,TGTGCCAGCAGCCCAGGGCCCGGCACAGATACGCAGTATTTT
.,.,TRBV2,TRBJ1-3,CASSELTGSGNTIYF,TGTGCCAGCAGTGAACTCACAGGGTCGGGAAACACCATATATTTT
.,.,TRBV5-1,TRBJ1-1,CASSSSGQNTEAFF,TGCGCCAGCAGCTCTTCCGGACAGAACACTGAAGCTTTCTTT
.,.,TRBV7-3,TRBJ2-3,CASSRLGGSTDTQYF,TGTGCCAGCAGCCGATTGGGCGGGTCGACAGATACGCAGTATTTT
.,.,TRBV2,TRBJ2-5,CASAEAQETQYF,TGTGCCAGCGCGGAGGCCCAAGAGACCCAGTACTTC
once,.,TRBV5-4,TRBJ2-7,CASSLGAGEQYF,TGTGCCAGCAGCTTGGGTGCCGGGGAGCAGTACTTC
once,TRBD1,TRBV19,TRBJ2-5,CASSPLNTGGETQYF,TGTGCCAGTAGTCCCCTCAATACAGGGGGCGAGACCCAGTACTTC
.,TRBD1,TRBV6-5,TRBJ2-1,CASSYPSRTGRHEQFF,TGTGCCAGCAGTTACCCTTCCAGGACAGGGAGGCATGAGCAGTTCTTC
.,.,TRBV5-6,TRBJ1-2,CASNGGRQGYTF,TGTGCCAGCAACGGGGGGAGACAGGGCTACACCTTC
.,TRBD1,TRBV24-1,TRBJ2-6,CATSAASGTGDPGANVLTF,TGTGCCACCAGTGCCGCGTCCGGGACAGGCGACCCTGGGGCCAACGTCCTGACTTTC
.,.,TRBV9,TRBJ1-4,CASSVAPSSEKLFF,TGTGCCAGCAGCGTAGCTCCCAGTTCCGAAAAACTGTTTTTT
.,TRBD1,TRBV7-9,TRBJ1-5,CASSLTGDQPQHF,TGTGCCAGCAGTCTGACAGGGGATCAGCCCCAGCATTTT
.,.,TRBV5-4,TRBJ1-2,CASSSDGVYGGYTF,TGTGCCAGCAGCTCCGACGGGGTCTATGGGGGCTACACCTTC
.,.,TRBV7-2,TRBJ2-1,CASSLALESNYEQFF,TGTGCCAGCAGCTTAGCCCTAGAGTCAAACTATGAGCAGTTCTTC
.,TRBD1,TRBV13,TRBJ2-1,CASSFPTGGTYNEQFF,TGTGCCAGCAGCTTCCCCACAGGGGGCACCTACAATGAGCAGTTCTTC
.,TRBD1,TRBV11-1,TRBJ1-1,CASSLGQGPEAFF,TGTGCCAGCAGCTTAGGACAGGGGCCTGAAGCTTTCTTT